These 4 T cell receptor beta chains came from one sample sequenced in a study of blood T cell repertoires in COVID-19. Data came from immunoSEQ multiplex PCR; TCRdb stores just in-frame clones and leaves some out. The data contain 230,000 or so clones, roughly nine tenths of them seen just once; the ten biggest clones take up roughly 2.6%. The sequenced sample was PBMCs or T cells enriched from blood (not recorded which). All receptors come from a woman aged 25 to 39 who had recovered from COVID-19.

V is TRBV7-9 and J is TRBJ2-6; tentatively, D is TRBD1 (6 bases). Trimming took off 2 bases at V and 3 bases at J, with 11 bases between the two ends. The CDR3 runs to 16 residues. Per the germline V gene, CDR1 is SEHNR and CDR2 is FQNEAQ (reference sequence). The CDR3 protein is CASSLFRGSGANVLTF. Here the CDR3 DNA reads TGTGCCAGCAGCTTATTTAGGGGGAGTGGGGCCAACGTCCTGACTTTC.

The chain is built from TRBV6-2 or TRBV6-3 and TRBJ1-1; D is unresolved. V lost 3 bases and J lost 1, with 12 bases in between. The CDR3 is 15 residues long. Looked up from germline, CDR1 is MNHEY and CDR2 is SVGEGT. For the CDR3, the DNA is TGTGCCAGCAGTTATAACGGGGTTAGGAACACTGAAGCTTTCTTT. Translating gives CASSYNGVRNTEAFF.

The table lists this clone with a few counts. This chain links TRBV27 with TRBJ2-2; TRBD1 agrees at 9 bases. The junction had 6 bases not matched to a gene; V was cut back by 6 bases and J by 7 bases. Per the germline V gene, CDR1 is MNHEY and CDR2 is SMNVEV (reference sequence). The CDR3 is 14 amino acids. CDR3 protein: CASSLGQGYGELFF. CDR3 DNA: TGTGCCAGCAGCCTTGGACAGGGGTACGGGGAGCTGTTTTTT.

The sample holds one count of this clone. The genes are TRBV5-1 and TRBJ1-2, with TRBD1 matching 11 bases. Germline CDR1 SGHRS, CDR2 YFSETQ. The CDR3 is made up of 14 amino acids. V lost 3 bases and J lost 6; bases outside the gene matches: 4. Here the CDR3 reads CASSWTGGTDGYTF. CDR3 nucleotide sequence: TGCGCCAGCAGCTGGACAGGGGGCACGGATGGCTACACCTTC. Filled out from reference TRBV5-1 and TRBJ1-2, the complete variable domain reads KAGVTQTPRYLIKTRGQQVTLSCSPISGHRSVSWYQQTPGQGLQFLFEYFSETQRNKGNFPGRFSGRQFSNSRSEMNVSTLELGDSALYLCASSWTGGTDGYTFGSGTRLTVV.